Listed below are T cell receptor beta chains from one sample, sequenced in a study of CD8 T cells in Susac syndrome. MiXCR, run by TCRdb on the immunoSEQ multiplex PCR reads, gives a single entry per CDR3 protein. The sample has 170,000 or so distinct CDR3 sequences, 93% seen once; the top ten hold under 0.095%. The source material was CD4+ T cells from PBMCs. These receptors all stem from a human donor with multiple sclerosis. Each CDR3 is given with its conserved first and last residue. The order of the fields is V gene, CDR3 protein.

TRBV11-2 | CASSPPSGRGYEQFF
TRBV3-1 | CASGSGQGLQPQHF
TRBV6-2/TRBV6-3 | CASSYPGGGHNSPLHF
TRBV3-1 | CASSQTSGIYNEQFF
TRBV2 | CASSTPWVADSPLHF
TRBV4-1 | CASSFQAGGGITNEQFF
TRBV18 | CASSPGSDYGYTF
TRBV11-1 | CASSPRPFSGNTIYF
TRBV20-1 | CSATLIGQNQETQYF
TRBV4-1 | CASSQDSSLHSNQPQHF
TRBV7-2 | CASSLGNSASTDTQYF
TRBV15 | CATRVPLRESTYNEQFF
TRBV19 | CASSHFLRRESGTEAFF
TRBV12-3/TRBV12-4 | CASSARQGANEKLFF
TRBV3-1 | CASSALPTTEAFF